This entry is about one T cell receptor beta chain. What it binds is not known. Two or more post-ART PBMC samples, plus at least one pre-ART sample, were available for each donor. Trimming at V came to 6 bases and at J to 6 bases, leaving 4 bases not matched to a gene. In germline, CDR1 is SGHNT, CDR2 YENEEA. This CDR3 spans 14 amino acids. This sample is part of a study of long-term antiretroviral therapy in people with HIV. The libraries were made with immunoSEQ v3.0 at survey level. Assay used: immunoSEQ multiplex PCR; TCRdb lists only in-frame clones, some missing. Found here are 20,000 to 25,000 clones, roughly 86% of them singletons; the top ten hold around 3.3%. Study-level findings and limits: ART adherence was not documented, and neither viral resistance nor therapy changes had any data. Clonal expansions arising prior to ART prevailed in the repertoire at every time point. In HIV, the repertoires covered a tighter span of CDR3 lengths than in controls.

The chain links TRBV11-3 to TRBJ2-2; 10 positions match TRBD2. The receptor comes from a woman aged 50 to 60 with HIV. This specimen was unsorted PBMCs, taken about 2.7 years after starting antiretroviral therapy. The CDR3 loop reads CASSPLAGAGELFF. CDR3 nucleotide sequence: TGTGCCAGCAGTCCCCTAGCGGGAGCCGGGGAGCTGTTTTTT.